Listed here is a single T cell receptor beta chain. Its antigen has not been determined. No qualities accompany the bases; no much larger clone lies one base away. This sample stems from a study of CD8+ T cells in alopecia areata (dated by TCRdb to the late 2010s). A note on the overall study: Treated patients were enrolled in an open-label pilot trial of oral tofacitinib at 5 to 10 mg twice daily for moderate-to-severe alopecia areata. Tofacitinib was administered for 6 to 18 months, and 6 months of follow-up off drug were then conducted to assess delayed response and recurrence. For the treated patients, the SALT score, which quantifies what percentage of scalp surface area is affected, served as the measure of disease severity. The study used high-throughput TCRbeta sequencing to examine T cell clonal expansion in alopecia areata, in both the C3H/HeJ mouse model and human patients. Human TCRbeta sequencing covered scalp tissue and sorted CD4+ and CD8+ peripheral blood T cells from patchy and totalis/universalis alopecia areata patients and healthy controls. Patients on tofacitinib were biopsied at baseline and after 4 and 24 weeks of treatment, and several of the patients also had a later scalp biopsy. Scalp clonality was compared across normal scalp (n=4), patchy alopecia areata scalp (n=8), and alopecia totalis/universalis scalp (n=8). RNA was extracted with the PAXgene miRNA kit for fixed scalp, the miRNeasy kit for PBMCs, and the RNeasy kit for mouse skin. TCRbeta CDR3 regions were amplified by immunoSEQ multiplex PCR with 35 Vbeta forward and 13 Jbeta reverse primers. Overall results and qualifications from the work: Compared with normal scalp, lesional scalp, particularly in alopecia totalis/universalis, had higher clonality and more expanded CD8+ clones, which suggests antigenic drive. During tofacitinib treatment, many expanded lesional clones remained in scalp and blood, and this persistence may partly explain relapse after treatment is stopped. Scalp clonality and the number of expanded CD8+ clones among the top 100 scalp clones were significantly decreased by tofacitinib. Because the treated cohort was small and had only one nonresponder, larger studies are needed to examine links between baseline CD8+ expansion and response. Unlike mouse skin, where gammadelta T cells dominate, normal human skin contains resident alphabeta T cells that get sequenced too, which complicates analysis of the scalp TCR repertoire. Compared with mice, TCR sequences shared between patients were less clear, possibly partly because of HLA diversity across the patient population.

The sample's time point label is to be understood as: roughly 27 days on oral tofacitinib. The label giving this sample's treatment or condition can be read as: oral pan-JAK inhibitor, 5-10 mg twice daily. Lesional scalp punch biopsies and peripheral blood were obtained from alopecia areata patients. PBMCs were isolated by density centrifugation and stained for CD3, CD4 and CD8, after which CD4+ and CD8+ T cells were sorted on a FACSAria. Library preparation used the immunoSEQ multiplex PCR assay. RNA was extracted from all samples and reverse transcribed into cDNA as template for TCR sequencing. First-strand cDNA was synthesized using SuperScript III with a 2:1 mix of oligo-dT and random hexamers. Amplification bias was assessed with a synthetic immune receptor repertoire, and residual bias was removed computationally. In the paper's pipeline: After raw reads were preprocessed to remove errors, the CDR3 was defined following IMGT conventions as running from the conserved cysteine to phenylalanine. Clonality was calculated as 1 minus Shannon entropy normalized by log2 of the number of productive unique TCRs. CD4 or CD8 identity of scalp clones was inferred by cross-referencing scalp TCRbeta sequences with sorted blood CD4 and CD8 repertoires. TCRdb stores this immuneACCESS table with in-frame sequences only. Part of the clones is absent; in the studies checked, under half of the shortfall reflects unresolved V genes, and no reason is known for the rest. V and J calls plus clone size are reproduced from that table; the DNA served to infer D and trimming. The sample includes 150,000 or so clones, with about 51% observed a single time. The top ten clonotypes cover about a sixth of the sample.

Inclusive of the bounding cysteine and phenylalanine, the CDR3 is 14 residues long. Left in the record is the CDR3 DNA by itself, 42 bases read in frame from the first base. The junction carries 14 bases between V and J, which are trimmed by 3 bases and 8 bases respectively. The germline V gene (reference sequence) specifies SEHNR as CDR1 and FQNEAQ as CDR2. The input for sequencing was CD8+ T cells sorted from blood, taken at week 4, from a patient treated with tofacitinib. The TCR was taken from a human donor with alopecia areata. Recombination connected TRBV7-9 to TRBJ1-5; the D gene identity is not certain. The DNA sequence is as follows: TGTGCCAGCAGCTTTGGTCATCAAGTTGAGCCCCAGCATTTT. This encodes CASSFGHQVEPQHF.